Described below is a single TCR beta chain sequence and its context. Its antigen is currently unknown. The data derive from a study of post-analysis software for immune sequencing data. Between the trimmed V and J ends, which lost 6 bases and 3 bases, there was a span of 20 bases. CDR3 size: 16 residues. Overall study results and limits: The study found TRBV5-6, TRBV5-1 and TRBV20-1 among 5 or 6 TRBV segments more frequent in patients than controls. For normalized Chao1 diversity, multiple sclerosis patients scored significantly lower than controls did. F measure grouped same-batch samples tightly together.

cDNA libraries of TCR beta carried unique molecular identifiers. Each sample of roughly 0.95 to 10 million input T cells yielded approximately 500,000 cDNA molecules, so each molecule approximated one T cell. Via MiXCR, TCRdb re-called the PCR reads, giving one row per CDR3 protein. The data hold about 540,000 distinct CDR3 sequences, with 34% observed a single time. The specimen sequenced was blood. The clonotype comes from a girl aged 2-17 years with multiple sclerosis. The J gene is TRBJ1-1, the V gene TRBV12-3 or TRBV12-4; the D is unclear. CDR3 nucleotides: TGTGCCAGCAGGCCGACCCTACTCTCAGAACACACTGAAGCTTTCTTT. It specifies CASRPTLLSEHTEAFF.